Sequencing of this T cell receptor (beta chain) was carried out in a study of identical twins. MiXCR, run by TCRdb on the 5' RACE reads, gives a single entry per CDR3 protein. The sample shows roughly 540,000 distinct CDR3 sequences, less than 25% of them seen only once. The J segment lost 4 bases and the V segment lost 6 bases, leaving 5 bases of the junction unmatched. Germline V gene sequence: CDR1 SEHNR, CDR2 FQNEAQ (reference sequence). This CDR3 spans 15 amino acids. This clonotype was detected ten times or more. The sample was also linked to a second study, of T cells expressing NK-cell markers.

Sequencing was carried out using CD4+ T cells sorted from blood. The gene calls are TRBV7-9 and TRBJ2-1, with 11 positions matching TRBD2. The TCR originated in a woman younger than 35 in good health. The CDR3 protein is CASSSGLAAYNEQFF. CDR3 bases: TGTGCCAGCAGTTCGGGACTAGCGGCTTACAATGAGCAGTTCTTC.